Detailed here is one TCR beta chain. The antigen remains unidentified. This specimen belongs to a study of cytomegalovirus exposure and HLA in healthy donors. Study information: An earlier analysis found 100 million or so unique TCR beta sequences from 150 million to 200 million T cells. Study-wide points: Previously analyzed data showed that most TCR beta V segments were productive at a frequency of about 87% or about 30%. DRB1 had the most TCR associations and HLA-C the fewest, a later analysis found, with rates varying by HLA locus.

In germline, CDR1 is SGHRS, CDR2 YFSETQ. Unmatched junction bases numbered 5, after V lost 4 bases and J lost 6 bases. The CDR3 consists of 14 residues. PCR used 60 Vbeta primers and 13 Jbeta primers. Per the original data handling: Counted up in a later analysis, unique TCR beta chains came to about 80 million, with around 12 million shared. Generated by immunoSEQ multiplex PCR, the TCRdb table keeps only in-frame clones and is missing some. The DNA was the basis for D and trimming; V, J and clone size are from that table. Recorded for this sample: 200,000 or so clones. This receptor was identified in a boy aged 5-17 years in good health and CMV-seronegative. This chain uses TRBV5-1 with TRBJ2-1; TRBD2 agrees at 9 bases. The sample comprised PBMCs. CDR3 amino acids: CASSGSGGPNEQFF. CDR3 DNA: TGCGCCAGCAGCGGGAGCGGGGGGCCCAATGAGCAGTTCTTC.